Below are 5 T cell receptor beta chains sequenced from a single sample in a study of T cell repertoires in ileal Crohn's disease. Produced via immunoSEQ multiplex PCR; TCRdb's table is partial and in-frame only. The table lists roughly 13,000 clones, roughly four fifths of them singletons, with about 5.5% in the top ten. Specimen: ileal tissue. Receptor source: an adult with Crohn's disease.

This chain joins TRBV11-3 and TRBJ2-7; TRBD1 is a possible D gene (6 bases). This CDR3 region has 15 residues. Trimming pared 3 bases from V and 4 bases from J, leaving 16 bases between. Germline CDR1 is SGHNT and CDR2 is YENEEA. The DNA for the CDR3 is TGTGCCAGCAGCTTCCCGACAGGTAGCGAATACGAGCAGTACTTC. Translation: CASSFPTGSEYEQYF. The variable domain in full, completed from reference TRBV11-3 and TRBJ2-7, reads EAGVVQSPRYKIIEKKQPVAFWCNPISGHNTLYWYLQNLGQGPELLIRYENEEAVDDSQLPKDRFSAERLKGVDSTLKIQPAELGDSAVYLCASSFPTGSEYEQYFGPGTRLTVT.

In DNA, the CDR3 is TGCGCCAGCAGCCCAAGACAGGGTCCCTACGAGCAGTACTTC. Encoded protein: CASSPRQGPYEQYF. The chain joins TRBV5-1 to TRBJ2-5, with 7 bases fitting TRBD1. The J call may be in error: the DNA end matches TRBJ2-7 better. Germline CDR1 SGHRS, CDR2 YFSETQ. The length of the CDR3 is 14 residues.

V and J are TRBV9 and TRBJ2-1, with TRBD1 as a possible D gene (6 bases). V lost 2 bases to trimming and J lost 6 bases, with 12 bases between them. The CDR3 runs 14 residues. In germline, CDR1 is SGDLS, CDR2 YYNGEE. The CDR3 coding sequence is TGTGCCAGCAGCGTGGGGACAAACCCCAATGAGCAGTTCTTC. Translating gives CASSVGTNPNEQFF.

The chain has TRBV18 and TRBJ1-5; a possible D gene is TRBD1 (5 bases). There are 15 residues in the CDR3. V gave up 5 bases and J gave up 0 bases, with 11 bases separating them. Germline V gives CDR1 KGHSH, CDR2 LQKENI. The chain's CDR3 is CASSKEGDSNQPQHF. CDR3 DNA: TGTGCCAGCTCAAAAGAAGGGGATAGCAATCAGCCCCAGCATTTT.

The V call is TRBV29-1, the J call TRBJ1-2; TRBD1 might be the D (6 bases). V was shortened by 5 bases and J by 8 bases, with 9 bases between the two germline ends. The CDR3 extends over 10 amino acids. Germline CDR1 and CDR2: SQVTM and ANQGSEA. CDR3 sequence reads: CSVTGTGYTF. CDR3 DNA: TGCAGCGTTACAGGGACGGGCTACACCTTC.